The present entry profiles one T cell receptor beta chain with its context. Antigen: not known. This sample is part of a study of OX40 agonist ivuxolimab in advanced cancers. General study results and limits: Among expanded peripheral T cells, antigen specificity went undetermined.

The protocol was immunoSEQ multiplex PCR, while the TCRdb copy is restricted to in-frame clones and leaves out a portion. The sample holds roughly 84,000 clones, more than 65% seen once. This CDR3 spans 14 amino acids. Germline V CDR1 and CDR2: SQVTM, ANQGSEA. The ends were cut back, 0 bases at V and 12 bases at J, with 20 bases in the middle. This material consisted of CD4+ or CD8+ T cells sorted from blood, taken in a trial of the OX40 agonist ivuxolimab. J is TRBJ1-2 and V is TRBV29-1, with a weak D call TRBD1 (5 bases). The clonotype comes from an adult with an advanced solid tumor such as melanoma, head and neck, liver or kidney cancer. The CDR3 bases are TGCAGCGTTGAAGATTACGAAGGACGTGGGGGGAACACCTTC. It translates to CSVEDYEGRGGNTF.